This T cell receptor (beta chain) was documented in a study of T cells in Graves' hyperthyroidism and ophthalmopathy. Overall study findings and caveats: Most clonotypes that expanded in the thyroid above 0.001 also showed up in blood.

Amplification of TCR beta CDR3 regions was performed using RNA transcripts as template. TCR CDR3 regions were first amplified by RT-PCR with HTBI primers. MiXCR, run by TCRdb on the multiplex PCR reads, gives a single entry per CDR3 protein. The sample holds hundreds of thousands of distinct CDR3 sequences, roughly 45% seen once. Worth noting for this clonotype: Its specificity is unknown.

J gave up 3 bases and V 5 bases, and 5 bases lay outside the gene matches. CDR3 size: 14 residues. Germline values: CDR1 SEHNR, CDR2 FQNEAQ (reference sequence). The study excluded patients with uncontrolled infection, other autoimmune disease, pregnancy or lactation. The source of this sequence is an adult man with Graves' disease, either hyperthyroidism or ophthalmopathy (not recorded which). The rearrangement joins TRBV7-9 to TRBJ2-5; 8 nucleotides line up with TRBD2. The sample was peripheral blood or thyroid tissue (not recorded which). The CDR3 DNA follows: TGTGCCAGCAGCCCGAGCGGGGGCGAAGAGACCCAGTACTTC. Translating gives CASSPSGGEETQYF.